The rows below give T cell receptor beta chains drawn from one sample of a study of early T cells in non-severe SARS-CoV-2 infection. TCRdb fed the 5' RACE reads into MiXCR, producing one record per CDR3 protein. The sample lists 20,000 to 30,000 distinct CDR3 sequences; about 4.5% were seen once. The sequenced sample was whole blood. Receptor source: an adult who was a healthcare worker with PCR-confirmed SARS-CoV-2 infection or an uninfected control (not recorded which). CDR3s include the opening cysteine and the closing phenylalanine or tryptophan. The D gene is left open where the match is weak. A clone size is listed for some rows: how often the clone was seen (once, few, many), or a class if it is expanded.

CAIRRGGEAEAFF | TGTGCCATCAGACGGGGGGGAGAGGCTGAAGCTTTCTTT | TRBJ1-1 | - | TRBV10-3 | many
CASSLGAGGPGDTQYF | TGTGCCAGCAGCTTGGGTGCGGGGGGGCCAGGAGATACGCAGTATTTT | TRBJ2-3 | TRBD2 | TRBV7-6 | many
CASSEPPYEQYF | TGTGCCAGCAGCGAACCCCCCTACGAGCAGTACTTC | TRBJ2-7 | - | TRBV21-1 | many
CAISEHERDAGELFF | TGTGCCATCAGTGAGCACGAGCGGGACGCCGGGGAGCTGTTTTTT | TRBJ2-2 | TRBD2 | TRBV10-3 | many
CASSYPRVGQESDTQYF | TGTGCCAGCAGCTACCCGAGAGTAGGACAGGAATCAGATACGCAGTATTTT | TRBJ2-3 | TRBD1 | TRBV7-9 | few
CASSLTAYNEQFF | TGTGCCAGCAGTTTGACAGCCTACAATGAGCAGTTCTTC | TRBJ2-1 | - | TRBV2 | many
CASSLAAGVNEQFF | TGTGCCAGCAGCTTAGCAGCAGGGGTCAATGAGCAGTTCTTC | TRBJ2-1 | - | TRBV7-2 | many
CASSLPGYEQFF | TGTGCCAGCAGTTTACCAGGGTATGAGCAGTTCTTC | TRBJ2-1 | - | TRBV28 | many
CASSSTGSPETQYF | TGCGCCAGCAGCTCTACAGGGTCCCCAGAGACCCAGTACTTC | TRBJ2-5 | - | TRBV5-1 | -
CASSIPERLAKGDEQFF | TGTGCCAGTAGTATTCCGGAGCGACTAGCAAAGGGCGATGAGCAGTTCTTC | TRBJ2-1 | TRBD2 | TRBV19 | many
CASSQRLGADTQYF | TGTGCCAGCAGCCAGCGACTAGGCGCAGATACGCAGTATTTT | TRBJ2-3 | - | TRBV3-1 | few
CASSKDPGYEQYF | TGTGCCAGCAGCAAAGATCCCGGCTACGAGCAGTACTTC | TRBJ2-7 | - | TRBV21-1 | many
CASSPPPDYQPQHF | TGTGCCAGCAGCCCCCCCCCGGATTATCAGCCCCAGCATTTT | TRBJ1-5 | - | TRBV7-2 | -
CASRPRVVGYTF | TGTGCCAGCAGGCCCAGGGTAGTCGGCTACACCTTC | TRBJ1-2 | - | TRBV2 | few
CASSPDRESAEAFF | TGTGCCAGCAGCCCCGACAGGGAGTCGGCTGAAGCTTTCTTT | TRBJ1-1 | TRBD1 | TRBV12-3/TRBV12-4 | many
CASSPGRAYEQYF | TGTGCCAGCAGTCCGGGGCGGGCCTACGAGCAGTACTTC | TRBJ2-7 | - | TRBV11-2 | many
CASSPTGNLGNTIYF | TGTGCCAGCAGCCCGACAGGCAACCTGGGAAACACCATATATTTT | TRBJ1-3 | - | TRBV3-1 | many
CSVDRGRGTEAFF | TGCAGCGTAGACAGGGGGCGAGGGACTGAAGCTTTCTTT | TRBJ1-1 | TRBD1 | TRBV29-1 | many
CASTWDTGTQYF | TGTGCCAGCACATGGGATACTGGGACCCAGTACTTC | TRBJ2-5 | - | TRBV2 | few
CASSPPYQETQYF | TGTGCCAGCAGTCCTCCGTACCAAGAGACCCAGTACTTC | TRBJ2-5 | - | TRBV6-6 | many
CASSAVARGGETQYF | TGTGCCAGCAGCGCCGTAGCGCGTGGGGGAGAGACCCAGTACTTC | TRBJ2-5 | - | TRBV9 | many
CASSFDRGSTEAFF | TGTGCCAGCAGCTTTGACAGGGGATCCACTGAAGCTTTCTTT | TRBJ1-1 | TRBD1 | TRBV7-3 | many
CSARLGSGANVLTF | TGCAGTGCTAGACTAGGGTCTGGGGCCAACGTCCTGACTTTC | TRBJ2-6 | - | TRBV20-1 | many
CASSMVTSGRSPNQETQYF | TGTGCCAGTAGTATGGTGACTAGCGGGAGGTCCCCCAACCAAGAGACCCAGTACTTC | TRBJ2-5 | TRBD2 | TRBV19 | many
CASSFRANEQFF | TGTGCCAGCAGCTTCCGGGCTAATGAGCAGTTCTTC | TRBJ2-1 | - | TRBV5-4 | many
CSARAPAGGREQFF | TGCAGTGCTAGAGCCCCAGCGGGAGGACGAGAGCAGTTCTTC | TRBJ2-1 | TRBD2 | TRBV20-1 | many
CASSQRVTNYGYTF | TGTGCCAGCAGCCAACGTGTGACTAACTATGGCTACACCTTC | TRBJ1-2 | - | TRBV3-1 | many
CASSLGGPSKEQFF | TGTGCCAGCAGCTTAGGTGGGCCCTCCAAGGAGCAGTTCTTC | TRBJ2-1 | - | TRBV7-2 | many
CARGGGLAKNIQYF | TGTGCCCGAGGGGGGGGCCTGGCCAAAAACATTCAGTACTTC | TRBJ2-4 | - | TRBV7-2 | many
CASSRQGTSGNNEQFF | TGTGCCAGCAGCCGACAGGGGACTAGCGGTAACAATGAGCAGTTCTTC | TRBJ2-1 | TRBD2 | TRBV6-2/TRBV6-3 | many
CASSLGSQGFSGNTIYF | TGTGCCAGCAGCTTAGGTTCACAGGGCTTCTCTGGAAACACCATATATTTT | TRBJ1-3 | - | TRBV7-2 | many
CASSNDNSGANVLTF | TGTGCCAGCAGCAACGACAACTCTGGGGCCAACGTCCTGACTTTC | TRBJ2-6 | - | TRBV6-2/TRBV6-3 | many
CASSFWGREANEQFF | TGTGCCAGCAGCTTCTGGGGGCGAGAAGCCAATGAGCAGTTCTTC | TRBJ2-1 | - | TRBV5-8 | many
CASSTWDREGNEQYF | TGTGCCAGCAGCACCTGGGACAGGGAAGGAAACGAGCAGTACTTC | TRBJ2-7 | TRBD1 | TRBV7-2 | many
CASSFDTGYGYTF | TGCGCCAGCAGCTTTGATACGGGTTATGGCTACACCTTC | TRBJ1-2 | - | TRBV5-1 | many
CSARTATSNYGYTF | TGCAGTGCCAGGACCGCTACCTCTAACTATGGCTACACCTTC | TRBJ1-2 | - | TRBV20-1 | many
CASSPRGGGQRETQYF | TGTGCCAGCTCACCACGAGGAGGCGGACAGAGAGAGACCCAGTACTTC | TRBJ2-5 | - | TRBV18 | many
CASSLLGSGANEQFF | TGTGCCAGCAGCTTATTGGGTAGCGGGGCGAATGAGCAGTTCTTC | TRBJ2-1 | TRBD2 | TRBV7-9 | -
CSVEDTPARFF | TGCAGCGTTGAAGATACTCCCGCCCGGTTCTTC | TRBJ2-1 | - | TRBV29-1 | many
CASSPAGQGTETQYF | TGTGCCAGCAGTCCCGCCGGACAGGGTACAGAGACCCAGTACTTC | TRBJ2-5 | TRBD1 | TRBV27 | -
CASTQGAQQTQYF | TGTGCCAGTACACAGGGGGCGCAGCAGACCCAGTACTTC | TRBJ2-5 | TRBD1 | TRBV28 | many
CASSQREGANTEAFF | TGTGCCAGCAGCCAAAGGGAAGGGGCGAACACTGAAGCTTTCTTT | TRBJ1-1 | - | TRBV3-1 | -
CASTYTGASSSPLHF | TGTGCCAGCACTTATACAGGGGCCTCCTCTTCACCCCTCCACTTT | TRBJ1-6 | TRBD1 | TRBV12-3/TRBV12-4 | many
CASRSHYEQYF | TGTGCCAGCAGGAGTCACTACGAGCAGTACTTC | TRBJ2-7 | - | TRBV6-5 | -
CASSTPPGTSGKRGYNEQFF | TGTGCCAGCAGCACACCACCCGGGACTAGCGGGAAAAGAGGGTACAATGAGCAGTTCTTC | TRBJ2-1 | TRBD2 | TRBV7-6 | -
CASSTQPSATGELFF | TGCGCCAGCAGCACCCAACCATCGGCGACCGGGGAGCTGTTTTTT | TRBJ2-2 | - | TRBV5-1 | many
CASSFFTRATEAFF | TGTGCCAGCAGTTTCTTTACCAGGGCCACTGAAGCTTTCTTT | TRBJ1-1 | - | TRBV12-3/TRBV12-4 | many
CASSFTSGSNEQYF | TGTGCCAGCAGCTTTACTAGCGGGAGCAACGAGCAGTACTTC | TRBJ2-7 | TRBD2 | TRBV7-9 | many
CSASLGRGPHKSTDTQYF | TGCAGTGCTAGTTTGGGGCGGGGGCCACACAAGAGTACAGATACGCAGTATTTT | TRBJ2-3 | - | TRBV20-1 | many
CASSFPGEDGYTF | TGTGCCAGCAGCTTTCCAGGGGAAGATGGCTACACCTTC | TRBJ1-2 | - | TRBV7-2 | many
CASSLDVQETQYF | TGTGCCAGCAGCTTAGATGTTCAAGAGACCCAGTACTTC | TRBJ2-5 | - | TRBV7-9 | many
CASSWGTDTQYF | TGTGCCAGCAGCTGGGGCACAGATACGCAGTATTTT | TRBJ2-3 | - | TRBV7-9 | many
CASSLEWASDTEAFF | TGTGCCAGCAGCTTAGAATGGGCGTCGGACACTGAAGCTTTCTTT | TRBJ1-1 | - | TRBV7-2 | many